This passage covers 10 T cell receptor beta chains from one sample sequenced in a study of T-cell memory formation after mild COVID-19. One entry per CDR3 protein, called by TCRdb with MiXCR from the 5' RACE reads. The data show some 330,000 distinct CDR3 sequences, roughly 21% seen once. The sample taken for sequencing was PBMCs or a T cell subset sorted from them (not recorded which). These TCRs come from an adult woman who had mild COVID-19 (a few samples of this study predate the infection). Cell type and time point are not known.

The genes are TRBV30 and TRBJ2-1; D is perhaps TRBD1 (6 bases). The length of the CDR3 is 13 residues. Germline V CDR1 and CDR2: GTSNPN, SVGIG (reference sequence). Deletions cut 1 base from V and 4 bases from J, with 8 bases between. The chain's CDR3 is CAWSAGAYNEQFF. Written as DNA, the CDR3 is TGTGCCTGGAGTGCAGGGGCGTACAATGAGCAGTTCTTC. Supplemented by reference TRBV30 and TRBJ2-1, the full variable domain reads SQTIHQWPATLVQPVGSPLSLECTVEGTSNPNLYWYRQAAGRGLQLLFYSVGIGQISSEVPQNLSASRPQDRQFILSSKKLLLSDSGFYLCAWSAGAYNEQFFGPGTRLTVL.

V usage is TRBV7-9 and J usage is TRBJ2-5; D is possibly TRBD2 (6 bases). The CDR3 length is 16 residues. Germline V gene lookup returns CDR1 SEHNR and CDR2 FQNEAQ (reference sequence). Trimming took 5 bases from V and 4 from J, leaving 20 bases between them. This CDR3 is CASSRWKTGGSETQYF. DNA for the CDR3: TGTGCCAGCAGCCGTTGGAAGACCGGGGGTTCAGAGACCCAGTACTTC.

This clonotype appeared many times. The rearrangement uses TRBV25-1 and TRBJ2-1; D possibly uses TRBD1 or TRBD2 (6 bases each). With 2 bases removed from V and 2 bases from J, the gap between germline ends came to 13 bases. Germline V lookup: CDR1 MGHDK, CDR2 SYGVNS. The CDR3 is 16 amino acids. CDR3 bases: TGTGCCAGCAGTGAACTTAGGGGGGACACCTACAATGAGCAGTTCTTC. Translating gives CASSELRGDTYNEQFF.

This chain connects TRBV6-6 to TRBJ1-2, with D maybe TRBD1 (6 bases). CDR3 size: 14 residues. The germline V gene encodes CDR1 MNHNY and CDR2 SVGAGI (reference sequence). V was clipped by 5 bases and J by 8 bases, with 18 bases between them. The CDR3 sequence is CASSTTDSWGGYTF. Written as DNA, the CDR3 is TGTGCCAGCAGTACCACGGACAGTTGGGGCGGCTACACCTTC.

This clonotype was counted only a few times. The V call is TRBV7-9, the J call TRBJ2-4; maybe TRBD1 (6 bases). The CDR3 consists of 13 residues. From germline, CDR1 is SEHNR and CDR2 FQNEAQ (reference sequence). CDR3 DNA: TGTGCAAGCGGATGGGGGCGGGTGGACATTCAGTACTTC. The encoded protein is CASGWGRVDIQYF.

The rearrangement joins TRBV12-3 or TRBV12-4 to TRBJ2-3, with 8 bases matching TRBD2. V lost 5 bases, J lost 0 bases, and 7 bases stayed unmatched. There are 16 residues in the CDR3. CDR3 nucleotide sequence: TGTGCCAGCAGTCACACCTGGACTAGCAGCACAGATACGCAGTATTTT. Protein product: CASSHTWTSSTDTQYF.

This clonotype was seen more than once but under ten times. V is TRBV5-1 and J is TRBJ2-1; 8 bases line up with TRBD2. The junction had 11 bases not matched to a gene; V was cut back by 4 bases and J by 8 bases. The CDR3 consists of 15 residues. Looked up from germline, CDR1 is SGHRS and CDR2 is YFSETQ. The DNA of the CDR3 is TGCGCCAGCAGCCCACCCCGGACTAGCATCGATGAGCAGTTCTTC. This codes for CASSPPRTSIDEQFF.

This clonotype came up a few times. The genes are TRBV20-1 and TRBJ1-1; 7 positions match TRBD1. The CDR3 consists of 17 residues. The germline V gene encodes CDR1 DFQATT and CDR2 SNEGSKA (reference sequence). V dropped 1 base and J dropped 4; count of bases not matched to a gene: 15. CDR3 protein: CSARARGRGSDPTEAFF. The CDR3 nucleotides are TGCAGTGCTAGAGCCCGCGGCAGGGGGTCGGACCCCACTGAAGCTTTCTTT.

V gene TRBV9 combines with J gene TRBJ1-1; 8 nucleotides align to TRBD1. The CDR3 is 14 amino acids. Germline V CDR1 and CDR2: SGDLS, YYNGEE. V shed 0 bases and J 3 bases; nucleotides not matched to a gene: 1. CDR3 bases: TGTGCCAGCAGCGTAGGGGGACAGGACACTGAAGCTTTCTTT. Residues: CASSVGGQDTEAFF.

The V gene is TRBV6-2 or TRBV6-3, the J gene TRBJ2-1, with 9 nucleotides matching TRBD2. Trimming at V came to 4 bases and at J to 4 bases, leaving 5 bases not matched to a gene. Germline lookup yields CDR1 MNHEY and CDR2 SVGEGT. This CDR3 is 15 amino acids long. The CDR3 protein is CASSFGLAYYNEQFF. The CDR3 nucleotides read TGTGCCAGCAGTTTCGGACTAGCGTATTACAATGAGCAGTTCTTC.